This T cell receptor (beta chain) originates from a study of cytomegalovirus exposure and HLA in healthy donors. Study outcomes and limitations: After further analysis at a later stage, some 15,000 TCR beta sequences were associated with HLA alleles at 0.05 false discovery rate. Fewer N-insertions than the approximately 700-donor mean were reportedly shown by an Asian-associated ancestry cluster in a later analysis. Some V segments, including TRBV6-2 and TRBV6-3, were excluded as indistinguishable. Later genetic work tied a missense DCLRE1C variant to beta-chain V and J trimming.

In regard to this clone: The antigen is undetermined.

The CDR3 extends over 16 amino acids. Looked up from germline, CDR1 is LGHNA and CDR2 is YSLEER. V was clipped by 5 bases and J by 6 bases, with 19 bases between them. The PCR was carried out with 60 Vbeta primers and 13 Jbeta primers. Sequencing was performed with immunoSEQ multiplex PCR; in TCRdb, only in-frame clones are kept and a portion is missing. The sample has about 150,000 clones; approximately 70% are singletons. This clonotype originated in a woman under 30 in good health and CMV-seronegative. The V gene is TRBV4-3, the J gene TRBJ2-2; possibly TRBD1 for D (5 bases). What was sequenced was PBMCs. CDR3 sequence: CASSSVQGGRPGELFF. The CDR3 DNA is TGCGCCAGCAGCTCTGTTCAGGGTGGTCGTCCCGGGGAGCTGTTTTTT.